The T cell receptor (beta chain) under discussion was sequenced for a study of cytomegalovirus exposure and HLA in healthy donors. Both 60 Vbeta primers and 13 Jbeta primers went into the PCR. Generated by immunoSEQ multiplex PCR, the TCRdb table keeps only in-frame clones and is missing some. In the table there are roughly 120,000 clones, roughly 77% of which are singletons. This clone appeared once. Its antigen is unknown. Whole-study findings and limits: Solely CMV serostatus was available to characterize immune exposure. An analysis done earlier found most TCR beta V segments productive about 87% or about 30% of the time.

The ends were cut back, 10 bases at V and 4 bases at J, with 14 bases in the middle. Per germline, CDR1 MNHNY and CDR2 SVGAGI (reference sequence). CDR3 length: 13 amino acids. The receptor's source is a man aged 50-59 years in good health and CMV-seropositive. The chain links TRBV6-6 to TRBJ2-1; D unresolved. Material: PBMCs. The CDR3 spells CATLIGVYNEQFF. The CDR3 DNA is TGTGCCACCCTCATAGGAGTGTACAATGAGCAGTTCTTC.